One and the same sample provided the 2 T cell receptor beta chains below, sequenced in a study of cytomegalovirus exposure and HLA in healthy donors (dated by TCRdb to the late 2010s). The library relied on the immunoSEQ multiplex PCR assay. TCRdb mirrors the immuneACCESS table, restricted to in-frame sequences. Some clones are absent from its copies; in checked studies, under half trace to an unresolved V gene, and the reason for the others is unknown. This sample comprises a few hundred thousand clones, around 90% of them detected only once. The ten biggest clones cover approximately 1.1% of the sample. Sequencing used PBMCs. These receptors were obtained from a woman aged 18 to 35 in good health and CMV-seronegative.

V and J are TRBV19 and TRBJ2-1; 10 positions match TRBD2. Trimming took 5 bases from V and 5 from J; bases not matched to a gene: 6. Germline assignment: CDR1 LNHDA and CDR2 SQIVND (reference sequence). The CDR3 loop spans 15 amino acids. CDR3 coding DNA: TGTGCCAGTAGTTACCTAGCGGGAGCCGACAATGAGCAGTTCTTC. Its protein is CASSYLAGADNEQFF. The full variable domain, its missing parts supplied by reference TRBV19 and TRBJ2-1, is DGGITQSPKYLFRKEGQNVTLSCEQNLNHDAMYWYRQDPGQGLRLIYYSQIVNDFQKGDIAEGYSVSREKKESFPLTVTSAQKNPTAFYLCASSYLAGADNEQFFGPGTRLTVL.

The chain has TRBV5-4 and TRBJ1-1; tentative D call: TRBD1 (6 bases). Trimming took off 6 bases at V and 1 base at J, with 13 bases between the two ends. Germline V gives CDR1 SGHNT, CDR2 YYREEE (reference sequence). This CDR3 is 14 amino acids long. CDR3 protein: CASIALDRNTEAFF. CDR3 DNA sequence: TGTGCCAGCATCGCCTTGGACAGGAACACTGAAGCTTTCTTT.